This TCR beta chain was documented in a study of PD-1 blockade in classical Hodgkin lymphoma. This CDR3 comprises 13 residues. CDR1 and CDR2 from the germline V gene are MNHNY and SVGAGI (reference sequence). V was shortened by 7 bases and J by 2 bases, with 11 bases between the two germline ends. Data came from immunoSEQ multiplex PCR; TCRdb stores just in-frame clones and leaves some out. Counted here are 20,000 to 25,000 clones, over 85% occurring once; the ten biggest clones make up 3.5% to 5%. Regarding the study as a whole: There remain no defined causes for the repertoire differences, which possibly reflect disease activity or prior therapy. A reduction in baseline TCR diversity was reportedly seen in newly diagnosed patients relative to healthy donors.

Details on this clone: As yet, its antigen is unknown.

The time point: newly diagnosed, previously untreated cHL patient sample. Comparison PBMCs came from previously untreated, newly diagnosed classical Hodgkin lymphoma patients. Sequencing used peripheral blood mononuclear cells (PBMCs). The source of this sequence is a human donor with classical Hodgkin lymphoma. This chain connects TRBV6-6 to TRBJ1-1, with D tentatively TRBD1 (5 bases). CDR3 nucleotides: TGTGCCAGCAAGGTACAGGACAACACTGAAGCTTTCTTT. Translating it yields CASKVQDNTEAFF.